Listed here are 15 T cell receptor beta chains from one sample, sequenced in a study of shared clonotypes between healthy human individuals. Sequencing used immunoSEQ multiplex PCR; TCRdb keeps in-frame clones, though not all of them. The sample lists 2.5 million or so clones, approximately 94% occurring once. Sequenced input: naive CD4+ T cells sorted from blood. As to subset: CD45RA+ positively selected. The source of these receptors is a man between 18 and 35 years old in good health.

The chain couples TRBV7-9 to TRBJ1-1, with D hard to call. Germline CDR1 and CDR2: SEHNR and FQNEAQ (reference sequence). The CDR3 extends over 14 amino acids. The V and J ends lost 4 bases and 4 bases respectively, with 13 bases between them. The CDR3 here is CASSSRLRATEAFF. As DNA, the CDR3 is TGTGCCAGCAGCTCCAGGTTGCGGGCCACTGAAGCTTTCTTT.

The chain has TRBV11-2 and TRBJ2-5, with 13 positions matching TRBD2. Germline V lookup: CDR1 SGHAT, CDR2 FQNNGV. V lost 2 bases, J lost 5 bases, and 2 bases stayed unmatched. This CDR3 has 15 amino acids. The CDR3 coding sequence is TGTGCCAGCAGCTTATGGACTAGCGGGAGTGAGACCCAGTACTTC. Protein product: CASSLWTSGSETQYF. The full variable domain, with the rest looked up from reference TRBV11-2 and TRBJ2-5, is EAGVAQSPRYKIIEKRQSVAFWCNPISGHATLYWYQQILGQGPKLLIQFQNNGVVDDSQLPKDRFSAERLKGVDSTLKIQPAKLEDSAVYLCASSLWTSGSETQYFGPGTRLLVL.

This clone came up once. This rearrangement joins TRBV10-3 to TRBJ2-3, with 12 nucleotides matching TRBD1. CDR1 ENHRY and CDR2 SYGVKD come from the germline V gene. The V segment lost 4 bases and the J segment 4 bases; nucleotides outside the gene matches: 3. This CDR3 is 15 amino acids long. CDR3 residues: CAISAGQGAADTQYF. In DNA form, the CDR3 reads TGTGCCATCAGTGCGGGACAGGGGGCGGCAGATACGCAGTATTTT.

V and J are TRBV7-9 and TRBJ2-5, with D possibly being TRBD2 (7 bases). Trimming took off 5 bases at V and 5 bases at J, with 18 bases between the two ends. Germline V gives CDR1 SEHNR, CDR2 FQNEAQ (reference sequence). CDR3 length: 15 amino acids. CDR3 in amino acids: CASSPRRGARETQYF. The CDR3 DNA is TGTGCCAGCAGCCCGAGACGGGGGGCTCGGGAGACCCAGTACTTC. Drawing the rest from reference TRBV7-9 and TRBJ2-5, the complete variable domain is DTGVSQNPRHKITKRGQNVTFRCDPISEHNRLYWYRQTLGQGPEFLTYFQNEAQLEKSRLLSDRFSAERPKGSFSTLEIQRTEQGDSAMYLCASSPRRGARETQYFGPGTRLLVL.

Here the CDR3 reads CASSPRAGQARTPLHF. The DNA of the CDR3 is TGTGCCAGCAGCCCCCGGGCGGGACAGGCACGTACACCCCTCCACTTT. V is TRBV28 and J is TRBJ1-6; 8 nucleotides line up with TRBD1. V lost 6 bases and J lost 11; bases outside the gene matches: 15. Germline CDR1 and CDR2: MDHEN and SYDVKM. The CDR3 consists of 16 residues.

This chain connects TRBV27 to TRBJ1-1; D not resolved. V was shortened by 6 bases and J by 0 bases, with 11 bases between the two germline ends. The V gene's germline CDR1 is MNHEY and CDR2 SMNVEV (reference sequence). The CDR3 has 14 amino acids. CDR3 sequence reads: CASRRTELNTEAFF. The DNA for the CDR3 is TGTGCCAGCAGGAGGACGGAATTGAACACTGAAGCTTTCTTT.

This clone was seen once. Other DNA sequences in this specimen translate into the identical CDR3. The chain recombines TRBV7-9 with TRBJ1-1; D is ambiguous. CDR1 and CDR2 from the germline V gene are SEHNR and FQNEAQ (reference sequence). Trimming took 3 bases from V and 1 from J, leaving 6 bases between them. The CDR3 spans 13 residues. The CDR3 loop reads CASSFGPNTEAFF. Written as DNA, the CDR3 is TGTGCCAGCAGCTTTGGTCCGAACACTGAAGCTTTCTTT.

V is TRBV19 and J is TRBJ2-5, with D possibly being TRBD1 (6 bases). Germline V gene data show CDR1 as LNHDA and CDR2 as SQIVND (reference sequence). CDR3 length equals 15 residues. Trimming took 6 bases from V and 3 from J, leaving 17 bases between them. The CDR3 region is CASRGTGLTEETQYF. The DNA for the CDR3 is TGTGCCAGTAGAGGAACAGGGTTAACTGAAGAGACCCAGTACTTC.

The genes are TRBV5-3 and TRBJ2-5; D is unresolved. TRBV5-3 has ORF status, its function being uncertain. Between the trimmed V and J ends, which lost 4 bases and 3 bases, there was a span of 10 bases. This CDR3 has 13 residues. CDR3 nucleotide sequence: TGTGCCAGAAGCCGGAGCATGGAAGAGACCCAGTACTTC. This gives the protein CARSRSMEETQYF.

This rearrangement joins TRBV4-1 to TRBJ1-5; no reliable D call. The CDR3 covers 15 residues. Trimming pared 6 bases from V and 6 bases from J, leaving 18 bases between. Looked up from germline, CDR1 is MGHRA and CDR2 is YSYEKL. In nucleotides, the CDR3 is TGCGCCAGCAGTCCAACTTCCCTGGGAGTTCAGCCCCAGCATTTT. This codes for CASSPTSLGVQPQHF.

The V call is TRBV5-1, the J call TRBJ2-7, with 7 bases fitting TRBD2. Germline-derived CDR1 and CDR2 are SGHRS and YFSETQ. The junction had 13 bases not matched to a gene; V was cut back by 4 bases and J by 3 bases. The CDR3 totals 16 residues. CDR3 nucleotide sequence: TGCGCCAGCAGCCACCCCGTGGCTAGCGGCCGCTACGAGCAGTACTTC. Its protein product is CASSHPVASGRYEQYF.

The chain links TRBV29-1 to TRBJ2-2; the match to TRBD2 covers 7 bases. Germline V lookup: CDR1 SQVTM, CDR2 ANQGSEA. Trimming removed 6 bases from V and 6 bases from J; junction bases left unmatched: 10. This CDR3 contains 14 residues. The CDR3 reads CSVLRDYRSGELFF. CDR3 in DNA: TGCAGCGTCCTCCGGGACTACCGTTCCGGGGAGCTGTTTTTT.

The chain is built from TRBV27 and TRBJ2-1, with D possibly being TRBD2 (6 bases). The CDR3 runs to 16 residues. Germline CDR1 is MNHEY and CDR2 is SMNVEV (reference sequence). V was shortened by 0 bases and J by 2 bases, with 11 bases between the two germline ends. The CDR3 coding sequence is TGTGCCAGCAGTTTATCCCCGGGGGTGGCCTACAATGAGCAGTTCTTC. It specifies CASSLSPGVAYNEQFF.

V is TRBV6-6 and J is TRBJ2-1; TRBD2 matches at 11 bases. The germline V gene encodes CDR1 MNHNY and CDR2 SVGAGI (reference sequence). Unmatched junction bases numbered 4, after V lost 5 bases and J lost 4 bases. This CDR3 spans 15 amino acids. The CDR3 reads CASSNLAGGYNEQFF. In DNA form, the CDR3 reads TGTGCCAGCAGTAACCTAGCGGGGGGTTACAATGAGCAGTTCTTC.

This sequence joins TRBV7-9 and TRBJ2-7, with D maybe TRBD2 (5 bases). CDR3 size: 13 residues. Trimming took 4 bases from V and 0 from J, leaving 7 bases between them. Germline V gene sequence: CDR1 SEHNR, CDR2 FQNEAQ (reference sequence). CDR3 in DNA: TGTGCCAGCAGCTCCCGGGGCTCCTACGAGCAGTACTTC. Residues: CASSSRGSYEQYF.